This TCR beta chain was documented in a study of PD-1 blockade in classical Hodgkin lymphoma (dated by TCRdb to about 2020). The study in broad terms: Nivolumab dosing was 3 mg/kg intravenously every 2 weeks, continuing until either disease progression or unacceptable toxicity. The study used TCR beta sequencing and CyTOF to define a peripheral blood immune signature of response to PD-1 blockade in classical Hodgkin lymphoma. Overall study outcomes, separate from this receptor: The study was restricted to a single clinical trial cohort, and the causes of repertoire differences, possibly disease activity or prior therapy, were left undefined. Baseline TCR diversity was reported as lower in newly diagnosed patients than in healthy donors, and lower still in relapsed/refractory patients. Trial patients achieving complete response had baseline diversity similar to newly diagnosed patients, whereas partial responders and progressors had significantly lower diversity. Patients starting nivolumab less than 1 year after ASCT had lower diversity and were excluded from later analyses to avoid confounding by immune reconstitution. A significant rise by C4D1 was seen in CD4+ but not CD8+ TCR diversity (p=0.0027 vs p=0.16), with the rise being most apparent in complete responders (p=0.02).

In light of the paper, this sample's time point label describes: cycle 2 day 1 (C2D1) of nivolumab. Every trial patient had relapsed following autologous stem cell transplantation, and prior brentuximab vedotin exposure was what differed among cohorts A, B and C. The trial cohort included 55 to 65 patients with relapsed/refractory classical Hodgkin lymphoma, and each patient had a best overall response of complete response, partial response or progressive disease. Single-agent nivolumab was administered to trial patients in the multi-cohort phase II CheckMate 205 trial. An independent review committee assessed best overall response by applying the 2007 International Working Group response criteria. Trial PBMCs were obtained immediately prior to nivolumab initiation (C1D1) and on therapy at cycle 2 day 1 and cycle 4 day 1. Peripheral blood was collected in 8 mL Vacutainer Cell Preparation Tubes, from which PBMCs were isolated by centrifugation and then cryopreserved.

Genomic DNA was isolated using the Qiagen DNeasy kit from unsorted PBMCs as well as from negatively selected CD4+ and CD8+ fractions. Using primers that anneal to V and J segments, immunoSEQ multiplex PCR amplified the TCR beta CDR3 regions. A synthetic immune receptor repertoire was used to minimize amplification bias, and any remaining bias was removed computationally after sequencing. Per the authors' processing: Repertoire diversity was quantified as the Shannon entropy index using custom Python scripts. Unsorted, CD4+ and CD8+ repertoires were examined separately, except in combined analyses, for which CD4+ and CD8+ sequences were merged in silico. Clonal expansion was defined as a frequency increase of at least 2-fold after treatment compared with C1D1, and clones undetected at baseline were assigned a pseudocount of 0.5. Singleton clones were defined as clones with 0 or 1 copy at C1D1, and non-singleton clones were defined as clones with 2 or more copies. Clones expanded in unsorted samples were labelled as CD4+, CD8+ or unknown by matching protein sequences in sorted samples from the same patient. Wilcoxon tests on paired samples were used to test diversity changes from C1D1 to C4D1. Not all clones reach the TCRdb copy of this immuneACCESS table, which keeps in-frame sequences only. Checked studies attribute under half of the gap to unresolved V genes and leave the rest unexplained. V and J calls and clone size are as listed in that table; D and trimming were resolved from the DNA. This sample is represented by about 85,000 clones; nearly 95% of them were singletons. The top ten constitute approximately 2.6% of the sample.

Looking up the germline V gene yields CDR1 MNHEY and CDR2 SVGAGI. Trimming removed 2 bases from V and 4 bases from J, leaving 13 bases between the germline ends. The CDR3, cysteine through phenylalanine, is 15 amino acids long. Only CDR3 DNA remains: 45 bases, in frame from the first base. As regards this clone: What antigen it recognizes has not been identified. No clone much larger than this one lies a single base away; base qualities are absent.

The clonotype originates from a human donor with classical Hodgkin lymphoma. The chain employs TRBV6-5 and TRBJ2-3; the D segment could be TRBD2, given 5 matching bases. The source was peripheral blood mononuclear cells (PBMCs), collected before the second cycle of nivolumab. The CDR3 corresponds to CASSYTLDSSDTQYF. The DNA sequence is as follows: TGTGCCAGCAGTTACACACTGGACTCATCAGATACGCAGTATTTT.